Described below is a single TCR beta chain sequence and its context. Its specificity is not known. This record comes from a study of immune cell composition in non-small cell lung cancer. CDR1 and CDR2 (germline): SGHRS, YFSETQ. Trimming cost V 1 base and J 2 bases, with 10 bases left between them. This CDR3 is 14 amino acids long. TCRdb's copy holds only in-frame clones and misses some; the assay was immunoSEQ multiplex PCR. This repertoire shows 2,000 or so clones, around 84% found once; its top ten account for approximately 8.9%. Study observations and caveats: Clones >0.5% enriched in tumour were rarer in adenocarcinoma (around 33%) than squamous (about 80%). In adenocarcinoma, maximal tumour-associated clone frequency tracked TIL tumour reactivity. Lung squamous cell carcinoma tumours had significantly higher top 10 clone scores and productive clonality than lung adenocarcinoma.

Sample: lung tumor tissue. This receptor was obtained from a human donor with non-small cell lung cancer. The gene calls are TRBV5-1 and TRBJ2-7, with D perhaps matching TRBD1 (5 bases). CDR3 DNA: TGCGCCAGCAGCTTGATGCAGGGCCCCTACGAGCAGTACTTC. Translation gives CASSLMQGPYEQYF.